This TCR beta chain was captured in a study of human T cells and chemical hapten exposure. The CDR3 spans 16 residues. Germline lookup yields CDR1 SGHTA and CDR2 FQGNSA. With 6 bases removed from V and 2 bases from J, the gap between germline ends came to 18 bases. TCRdb analysed the RACE reads with MiXCR anew, one entry per CDR3 protein. The repertoire holds 84,000 or so distinct CDR3 sequences, with about 9.4% as singletons. The table lists this clonotype with a few counts. Regarding time point: patch test 2, 6 weeks after DPC sensitization. The treatment was: therapeutic diphenylcyclopropenone sensitization with weekly scalp DPC.

Sequences were derived from whole blood, sampled in connection with sensitization to the hapten diphenylcyclopropenone (DPC). This sequence originates from a woman aged 30 to 39 with alopecia areata. Some clones in this sample may be carry-over from other donors' samples. This sequence joins TRBV7-2 and TRBJ2-3; the D gene is possibly TRBD1 (7 bases). This CDR3 is CASRTPGRGATDTQYF. The CDR3 DNA is TGTGCCAGCAGGACTCCTGGCAGGGGGGCCACAGATACGCAGTATTTT.